This T cell receptor (beta chain) was sequenced for a study of OX40 agonist ivuxolimab in advanced cancers. Turning to the study itself: With ivuxolimab, an agonistic anti-OX40 (CD134) antibody, patients were treated.

Per germline, CDR1 SEHNR and CDR2 FQNEAQ (reference sequence). This CDR3 has 17 residues. V dropped 7 bases and J dropped 0; count of bases not matched to a gene: 7. Baseline, cycle 4 day 1, and cycle 7 day 1 were the blood sampling points. Here immunoSEQ multiplex PCR was the method, and the copy in TCRdb shows in-frame clones only, minus some. The repertoire includes 6,000 to 8,000 clones, more than 70% of them detected once, and over 35% sits in the top ten. Study outcomes and limitations: At doses 0.1 to 3.0 mg/kg, CD4+ and CD8+ clones expanded. Low normalized T-cell clonal expansion was also seen in some nonresponders.

On this clone: Antigen unknown.

This receptor was identified in an adult with an advanced solid tumor such as melanoma, head and neck, liver or kidney cancer. The sequencing used CD4+ or CD8+ T cells sorted from blood, collected in a trial of the OX40 agonist ivuxolimab. This chain joins TRBV7-9 and TRBJ2-5; 14 bases are a match to TRBD2. Written as DNA, the CDR3 is TGTGCCAGCAACCCGGGACTAGCGGGAGTTTACCAAGAGACCCAGTACTTC. Its translation is CASNPGLAGVYQETQYF.